This T cell receptor beta chain came from a study of CD8+ T cells in alopecia areata. The CDR3 is 14 residues long. V was shortened by 0 bases and J by 7 bases, with 10 bases between the two germline ends. Germline-derived CDR1 and CDR2 are SEHNR and FQNEAQ (reference sequence). RNA was extracted and reverse transcribed into cDNA as the sequencing template. TCRdb's table, derived via immunoSEQ multiplex PCR, lists solely in-frame clones and lacks some. Of 98,000 or so clones listed, roughly 60% are singletons. Study outcomes and limitations: Scalp lesions, especially in alopecia totalis/universalis, had higher clonality than normal scalp. Scalp repertoires also include resident alphabeta T cells from normal skin. Sharing of TCRs across patients appeared less clear than in mice, possibly for HLA-related reasons.

This clone was detected a few times. Antigen: not known. The authors sorted CD4+ and CD8+ T cells from PBMCs. The sample was CD8+ T cells sorted from blood. This rearrangement joins TRBV7-9 to TRBJ2-1; possibly TRBD2 for D (6 bases). This clonotype originated in a human donor in good health. The CDR3 DNA sequence: TGTGCCAGCAGCTTAGCGGGAGGCGCGAATGAGCAGTTCTTC. It encodes CASSLAGGANEQFF.